The clone carrying this T cell receptor beta chain appeared a single time. The antigen remains undetermined. V was pared by 2 bases and J by 0 bases, with 5 bases between. The CDR3 spans 14 residues. Germline assignment: CDR1 KGHSH and CDR2 LQKENI. The record originates from a study of early stage breast cancer tumors. In the study overall: Of around 15 invasive breast tumors, about a dozen were hormone receptor-positive, HER2-negative. Study observations and caveats: Blood repertoires resembled normal breast more than tumor. Compared with adjacent normal breast tissue, tumors showed about 2.5-fold greater T cell density and higher clonality.

Profiled with immunoSEQ multiplex PCR; TCRdb holds only in-frame clones, not every one. The sample lists some 10,000 clones; about two thirds were seen once. Tumor samples used roughly 17-55 mg of diced tissue. The chain carries TRBV18 and TRBJ2-4; D gene uncertain. The sample taken for sequencing was breast tumor tissue. This TCR was recovered from a person aged 35-55 years with breast cancer. The CDR3 nucleotides read TGTGCCAGCTCACCAGGGCTAGCCAAAAACATTCAGTACTTC. This gives the protein CASSPGLAKNIQYF.